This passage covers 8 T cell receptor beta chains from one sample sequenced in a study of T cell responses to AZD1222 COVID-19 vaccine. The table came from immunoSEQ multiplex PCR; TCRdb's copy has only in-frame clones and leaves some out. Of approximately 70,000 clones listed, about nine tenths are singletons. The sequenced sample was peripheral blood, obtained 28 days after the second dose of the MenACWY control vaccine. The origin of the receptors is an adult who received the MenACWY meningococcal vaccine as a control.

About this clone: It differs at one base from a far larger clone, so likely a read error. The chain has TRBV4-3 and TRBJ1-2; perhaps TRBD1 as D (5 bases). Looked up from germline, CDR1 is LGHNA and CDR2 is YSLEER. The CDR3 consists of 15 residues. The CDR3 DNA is TGCGCCCGCAGCCGAGTGGGGGAGTCTAACTATGGCTACACCTTC. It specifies CARSRVGESNYGYTF.

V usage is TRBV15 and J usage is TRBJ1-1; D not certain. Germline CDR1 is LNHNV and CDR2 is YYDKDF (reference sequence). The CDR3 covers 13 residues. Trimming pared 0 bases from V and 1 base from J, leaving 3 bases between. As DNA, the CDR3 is TGTGCCACCAGCAGAGAGGCGAACACTGAAGCTTTCTTT. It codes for CATSREANTEAFF.

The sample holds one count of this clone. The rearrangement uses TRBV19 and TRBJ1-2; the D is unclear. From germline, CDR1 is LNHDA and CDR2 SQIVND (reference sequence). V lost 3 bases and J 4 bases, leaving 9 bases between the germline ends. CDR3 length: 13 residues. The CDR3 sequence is CASSMSGGYGYTF. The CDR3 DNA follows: TGTGCCAGTAGTATGTCGGGTGGCTATGGCTACACCTTC.

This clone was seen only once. Written as DNA, the CDR3 is TGTGCCAGCAGTGACTCTCCGGACAGAAATATTAATGAAAAACTGTTTTTT. It encodes CASSDSPDRNINEKLFF. The chain recombines TRBV6-4 with TRBJ1-4, with a weak D call TRBD1 (6 bases). Germline loops: CDR1 MRHNA, CDR2 SNTAGT. The germline V and J ends were trimmed by 0 bases and 4 bases, with 15 bases remaining between them. The CDR3 spans 17 residues.

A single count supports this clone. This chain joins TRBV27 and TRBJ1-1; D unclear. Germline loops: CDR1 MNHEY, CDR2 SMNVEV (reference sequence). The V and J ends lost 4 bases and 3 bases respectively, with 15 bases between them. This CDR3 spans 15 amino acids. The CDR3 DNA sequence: TGTGCCAGCAGTTCATACCCTAATACGGACACTGAAGCTTTCTTT. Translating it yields CASSSYPNTDTEAFF.

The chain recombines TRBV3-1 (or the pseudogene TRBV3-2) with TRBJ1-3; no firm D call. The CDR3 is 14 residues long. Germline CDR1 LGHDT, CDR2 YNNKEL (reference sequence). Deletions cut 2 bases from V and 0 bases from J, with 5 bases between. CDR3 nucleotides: TGTGCCAGCAGCCAAATGATCTCTGGAAACACCATATATTTT. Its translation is CASSQMISGNTIYF.

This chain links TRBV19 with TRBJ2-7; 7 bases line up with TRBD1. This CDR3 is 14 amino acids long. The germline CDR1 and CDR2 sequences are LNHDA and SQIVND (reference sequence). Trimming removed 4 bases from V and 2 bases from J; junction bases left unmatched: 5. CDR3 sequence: CASSTTGVPYEQYF. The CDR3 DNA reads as TGTGCCAGTAGTACAACAGGGGTCCCCTACGAGCAGTACTTC.

CDR3: CASRTTGDNSPLHF. CDR3 in DNA: TGTGCCAGCAGAACGACAGGAGATAATTCACCCCTCCACTTT. The V and J genes are TRBV4-2 and TRBJ1-6, with a weak D call TRBD1 (6 bases). Germline V gene lookup returns CDR1 LGHNA and CDR2 YNFKEQ. This CDR3 contains 14 residues. V was pared by 6 bases and J by 5 bases, with 11 bases between.